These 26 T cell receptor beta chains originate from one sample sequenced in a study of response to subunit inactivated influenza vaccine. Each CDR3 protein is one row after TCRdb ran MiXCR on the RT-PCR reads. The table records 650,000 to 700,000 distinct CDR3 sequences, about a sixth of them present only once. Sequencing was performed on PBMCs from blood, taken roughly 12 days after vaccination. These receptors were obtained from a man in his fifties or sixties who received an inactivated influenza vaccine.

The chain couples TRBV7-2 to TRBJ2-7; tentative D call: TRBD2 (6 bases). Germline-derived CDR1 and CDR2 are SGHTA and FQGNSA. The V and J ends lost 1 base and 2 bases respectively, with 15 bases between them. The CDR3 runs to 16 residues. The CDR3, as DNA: TGTGCCAGCAGCTTAGAGGGTAGTAGCGGAGCCTACGAGCAGTACTTC. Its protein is CASSLEGSSGAYEQYF.

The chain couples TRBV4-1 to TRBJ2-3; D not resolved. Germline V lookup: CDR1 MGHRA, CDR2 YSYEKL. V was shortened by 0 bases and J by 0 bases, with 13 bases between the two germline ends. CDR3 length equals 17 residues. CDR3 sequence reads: CASSQDRARISTDTQYF. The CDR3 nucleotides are TGCGCCAGCAGCCAAGATCGGGCCCGCATAAGCACAGATACGCAGTATTTT.

In DNA form, the CDR3 reads TGCGCCAGCAGCCTAATGTCGGGAAGGGAGACCCAGTACTTC. It yields the protein CASSLMSGRETQYF. The chain recombines TRBV5-1 with TRBJ2-5, with D possibly TRBD2 on 5 matching bases. Germline values: CDR1 SGHRS, CDR2 YFSETQ. V was shortened by 4 bases and J by 5 bases, with 15 bases between the two germline ends. The CDR3 has 14 residues.

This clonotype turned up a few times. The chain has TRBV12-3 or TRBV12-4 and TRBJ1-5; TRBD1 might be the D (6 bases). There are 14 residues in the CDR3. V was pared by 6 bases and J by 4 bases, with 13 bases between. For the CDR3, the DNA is TGTGCCAGCAGACCAACAGGGTTAAATCAGCCCCAGCATTTT. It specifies CASRPTGLNQPQHF.

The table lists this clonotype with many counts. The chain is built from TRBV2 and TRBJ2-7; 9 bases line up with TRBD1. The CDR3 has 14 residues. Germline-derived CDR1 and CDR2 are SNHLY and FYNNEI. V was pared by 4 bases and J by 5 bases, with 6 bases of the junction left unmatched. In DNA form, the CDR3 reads TGTGCCAGCAGTGCCGGGACAGGGACCCACGAGCAGTACTTC. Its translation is CASSAGTGTHEQYF. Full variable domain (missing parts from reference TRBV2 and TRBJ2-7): EPEVTQTPSHQVTQMGQEVILRCVPISNHLYFYWYRQILGQKVEFLVSFYNNEISEKSEIFDDQFSVERPDGSNFTLKIRSTKLEDSAMYFCASSAGTGTHEQYFGPGTRLTVT.

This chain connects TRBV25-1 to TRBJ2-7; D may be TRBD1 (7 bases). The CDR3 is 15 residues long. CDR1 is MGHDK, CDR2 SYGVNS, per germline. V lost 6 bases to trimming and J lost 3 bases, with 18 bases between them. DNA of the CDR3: TGTGCCAGCAGACCGACAGGGAGGAACGTCTACGAGCAGTACTTC. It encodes CASRPTGRNVYEQYF.

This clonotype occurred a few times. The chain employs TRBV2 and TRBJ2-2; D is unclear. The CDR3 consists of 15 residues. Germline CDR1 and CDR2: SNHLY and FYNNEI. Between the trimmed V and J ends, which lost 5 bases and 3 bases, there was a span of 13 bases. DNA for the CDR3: TGTGCCAGCAGTCAAACCGGGTCTTACACCGGGGAGCTGTTTTTT. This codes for CASSQTGSYTGELFF.

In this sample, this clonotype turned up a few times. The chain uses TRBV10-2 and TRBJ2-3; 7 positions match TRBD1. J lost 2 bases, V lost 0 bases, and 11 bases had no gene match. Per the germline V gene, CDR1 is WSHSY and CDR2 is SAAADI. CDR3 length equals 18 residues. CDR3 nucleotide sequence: TGCGCCAGCAGTGAGTCCGTTCTGACAGGGTTAGACACAGATACGCAGTATTTT. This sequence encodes CASSESVLTGLDTDTQYF.

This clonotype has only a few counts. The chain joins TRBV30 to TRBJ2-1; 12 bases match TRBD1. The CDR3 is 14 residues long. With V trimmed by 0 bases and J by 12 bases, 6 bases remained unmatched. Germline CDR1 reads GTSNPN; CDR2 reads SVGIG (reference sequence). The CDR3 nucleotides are TGTGCCTGGAGTGTGGGGGACAGGGGGCCATCGCAGTTCTTC. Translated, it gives CAWSVGDRGPSQFF.

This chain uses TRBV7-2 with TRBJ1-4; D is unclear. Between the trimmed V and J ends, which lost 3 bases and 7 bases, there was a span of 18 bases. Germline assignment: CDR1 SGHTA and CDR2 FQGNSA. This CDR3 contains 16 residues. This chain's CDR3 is CASSFHGTDQFEKLFF. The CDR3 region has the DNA TGTGCCAGCAGCTTTCATGGTACAGACCAGTTTGAAAAACTGTTTTTT.

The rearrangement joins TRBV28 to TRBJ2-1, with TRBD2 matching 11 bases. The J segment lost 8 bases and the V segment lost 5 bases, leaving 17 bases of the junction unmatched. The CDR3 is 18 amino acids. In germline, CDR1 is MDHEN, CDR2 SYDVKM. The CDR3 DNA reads TGTGCCAGCAGTCGGTTAATTAGCGGGAGGGCCAGGGACTATGAGCAGTTCTTC. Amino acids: CASSRLISGRARDYEQFF.

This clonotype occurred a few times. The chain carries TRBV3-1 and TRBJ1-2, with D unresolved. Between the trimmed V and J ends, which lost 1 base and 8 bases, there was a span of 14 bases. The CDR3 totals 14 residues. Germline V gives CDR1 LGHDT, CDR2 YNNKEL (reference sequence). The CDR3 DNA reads TGTGCCAGCAGCCAAGGAAGTTTTGGGATAGGCTACACCTTC. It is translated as CASSQGSFGIGYTF.

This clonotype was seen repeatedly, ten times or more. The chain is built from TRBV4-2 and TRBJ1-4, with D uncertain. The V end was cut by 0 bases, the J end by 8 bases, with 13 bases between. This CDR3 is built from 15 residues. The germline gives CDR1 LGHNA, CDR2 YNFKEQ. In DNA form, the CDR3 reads TGTGCCAGCAGCCAAGAGCGGGGTTTACAAGAAAAACTGTTTTTT. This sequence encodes CASSQERGLQEKLFF.

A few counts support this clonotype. CDR3 amino acids: CASSEGRGQPQHF. CDR3 DNA: TGTGCCAGCAGTGAGGGGCGGGGGCAGCCCCAGCATTTT. The chain combines TRBV2 with TRBJ1-5; weak D call: TRBD1 (5 bases). Germline CDR1 and CDR2: SNHLY and FYNNEI. The CDR3 has 13 residues. The V end lost 3 bases, the J end lost 7 bases, and 10 bases lay between the germline ends. Full variable domain (remainder filled in from reference TRBV2 and TRBJ1-5): EPEVTQTPSHQVTQMGQEVILRCVPISNHLYFYWYRQILGQKVEFLVSFYNNEISEKSEIFDDQFSVERPDGSNFTLKIRSTKLEDSAMYFCASSEGRGQPQHFGDGTRLSIL.

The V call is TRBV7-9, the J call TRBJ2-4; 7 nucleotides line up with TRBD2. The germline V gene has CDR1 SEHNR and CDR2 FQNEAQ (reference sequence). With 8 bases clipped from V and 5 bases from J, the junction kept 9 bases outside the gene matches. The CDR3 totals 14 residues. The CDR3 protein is CASSGGRAENIQYF. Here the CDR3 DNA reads TGTGCCAGCTCCGGGGGGAGGGCCGAAAACATTCAGTACTTC.

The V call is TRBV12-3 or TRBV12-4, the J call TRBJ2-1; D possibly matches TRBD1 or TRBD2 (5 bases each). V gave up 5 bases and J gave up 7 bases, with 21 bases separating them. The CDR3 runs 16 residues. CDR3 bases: TGTGCCAGCAGTCCCCATCGGGGCGCGTTTATGAATGAGCAGTTCTTC. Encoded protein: CASSPHRGAFMNEQFF.

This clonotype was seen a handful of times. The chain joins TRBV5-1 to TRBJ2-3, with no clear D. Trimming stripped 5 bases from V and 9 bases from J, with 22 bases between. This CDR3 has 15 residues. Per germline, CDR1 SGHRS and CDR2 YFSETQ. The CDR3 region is CASSYPGSASSTQYF. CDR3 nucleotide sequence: TGCGCCAGCAGTTATCCCGGGTCGGCGAGTTCGACGCAGTATTTT.

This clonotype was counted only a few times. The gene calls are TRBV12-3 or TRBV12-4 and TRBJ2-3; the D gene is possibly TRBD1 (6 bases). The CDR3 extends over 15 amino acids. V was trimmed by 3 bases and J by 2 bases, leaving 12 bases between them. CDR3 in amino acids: CASSFFGTNTDTQYF. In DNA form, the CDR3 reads TGTGCCAGCAGTTTCTTCGGGACAAACACAGATACGCAGTATTTT.

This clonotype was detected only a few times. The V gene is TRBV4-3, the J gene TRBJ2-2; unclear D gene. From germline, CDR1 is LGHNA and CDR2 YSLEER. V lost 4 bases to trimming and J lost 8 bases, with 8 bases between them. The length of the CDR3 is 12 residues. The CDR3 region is CASSPVSGELFF. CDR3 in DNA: TGCGCCAGCAGCCCGGTGTCGGGGGAGCTGTTTTTT.

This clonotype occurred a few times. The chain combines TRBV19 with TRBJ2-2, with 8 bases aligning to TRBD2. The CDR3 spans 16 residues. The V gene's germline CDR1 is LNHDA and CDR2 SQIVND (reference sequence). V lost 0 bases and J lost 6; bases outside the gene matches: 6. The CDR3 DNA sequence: TGTGCCAGTAGTATAGATCTGCGACTAGCGTCCGGGGAGCTGTTTTTT. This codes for CASSIDLRLASGELFF.

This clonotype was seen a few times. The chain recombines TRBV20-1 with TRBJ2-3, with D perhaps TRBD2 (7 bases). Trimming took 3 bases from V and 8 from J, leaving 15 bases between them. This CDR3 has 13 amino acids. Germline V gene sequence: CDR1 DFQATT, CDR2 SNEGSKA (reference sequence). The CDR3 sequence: CSARGAGAGTQYF. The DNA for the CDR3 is TGCAGTGCTAGGGGGGCGGGAGCGGGTACGCAGTATTTT.

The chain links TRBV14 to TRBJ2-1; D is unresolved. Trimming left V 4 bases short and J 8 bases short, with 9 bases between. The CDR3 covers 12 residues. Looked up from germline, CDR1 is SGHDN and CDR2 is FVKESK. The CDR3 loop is CASSPWRDEQFF. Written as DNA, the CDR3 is TGTGCCAGCAGCCCCTGGAGAGATGAGCAGTTCTTC.

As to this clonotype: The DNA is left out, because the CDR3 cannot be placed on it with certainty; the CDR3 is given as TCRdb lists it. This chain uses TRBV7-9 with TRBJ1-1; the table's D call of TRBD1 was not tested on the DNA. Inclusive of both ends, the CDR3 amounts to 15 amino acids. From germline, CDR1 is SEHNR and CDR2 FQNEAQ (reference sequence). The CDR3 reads CASSFLSGPSTEAFF.

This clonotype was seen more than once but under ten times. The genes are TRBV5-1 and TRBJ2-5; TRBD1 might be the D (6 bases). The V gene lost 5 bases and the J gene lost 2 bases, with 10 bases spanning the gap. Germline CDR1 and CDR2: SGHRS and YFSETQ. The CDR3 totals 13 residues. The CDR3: CASRVDRQETQYF. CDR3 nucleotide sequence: TGCGCCAGCAGGGTGGACAGACAAGAGACCCAGTACTTC.

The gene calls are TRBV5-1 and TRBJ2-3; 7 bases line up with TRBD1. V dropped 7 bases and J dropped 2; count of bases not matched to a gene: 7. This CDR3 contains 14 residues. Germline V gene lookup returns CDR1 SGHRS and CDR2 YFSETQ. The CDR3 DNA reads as TGCGCCAGCGCGACAGGGTCCCACACAGATACGCAGTATTTT. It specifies CASATGSHTDTQYF.

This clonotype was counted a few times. CDR3 in DNA: TGTGCCAGCAGCTTTTGGCCGGCCCCCAATTCACCCCTCCACTTT. It is translated as CASSFWPAPNSPLHF. V and J are TRBV7-9 and TRBJ1-6; D is ambiguous. Germline V lookup: CDR1 SEHNR, CDR2 FQNEAQ (reference sequence). The CDR3 sequence is 15 residues long. Trimming cost V 3 bases and J 7 bases, with 13 bases left between them.